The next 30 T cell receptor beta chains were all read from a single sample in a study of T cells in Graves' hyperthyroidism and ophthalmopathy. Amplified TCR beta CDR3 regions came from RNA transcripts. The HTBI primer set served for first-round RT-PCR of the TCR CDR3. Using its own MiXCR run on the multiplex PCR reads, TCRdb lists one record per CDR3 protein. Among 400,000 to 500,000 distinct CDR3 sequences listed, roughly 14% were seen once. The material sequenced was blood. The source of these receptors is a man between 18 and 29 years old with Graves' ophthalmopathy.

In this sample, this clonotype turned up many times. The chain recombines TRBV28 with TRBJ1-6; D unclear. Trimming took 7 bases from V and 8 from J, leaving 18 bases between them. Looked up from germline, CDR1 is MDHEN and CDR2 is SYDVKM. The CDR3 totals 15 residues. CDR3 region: CASNPRAPWDSPLHF. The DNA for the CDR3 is TGTGCCAGCAACCCTCGCGCCCCCTGGGATTCACCCCTCCACTTT.

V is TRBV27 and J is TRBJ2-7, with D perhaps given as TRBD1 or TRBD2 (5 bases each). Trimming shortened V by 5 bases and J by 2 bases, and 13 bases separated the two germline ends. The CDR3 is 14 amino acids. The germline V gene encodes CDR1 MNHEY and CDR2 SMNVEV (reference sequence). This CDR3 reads CASSLRGPPYEQYF. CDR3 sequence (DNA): TGTGCCAGCAGTCTGAGGGGACCCCCCTACGAGCAGTACTTC.

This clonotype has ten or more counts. The chain's CDR3 is CASSLGVVIQETQYF. The DNA of the CDR3 is TGTGCCAGCAGCTTAGGCGTAGTGATACAAGAGACCCAGTACTTC. This chain uses TRBV7-2 with TRBJ2-5; D uncertain. V was clipped by 1 base and J by 2 bases, with 11 bases between them. The CDR3 loop spans 15 amino acids. Germline V gives CDR1 SGHTA, CDR2 FQGNSA.

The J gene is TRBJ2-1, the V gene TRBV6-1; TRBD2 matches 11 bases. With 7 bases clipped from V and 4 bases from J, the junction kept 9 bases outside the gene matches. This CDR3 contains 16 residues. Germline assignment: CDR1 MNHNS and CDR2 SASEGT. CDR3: CASNFILAGAYNEQFF. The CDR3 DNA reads TGTGCCAGCAATTTTATACTAGCGGGGGCTTACAATGAGCAGTTCTTC.

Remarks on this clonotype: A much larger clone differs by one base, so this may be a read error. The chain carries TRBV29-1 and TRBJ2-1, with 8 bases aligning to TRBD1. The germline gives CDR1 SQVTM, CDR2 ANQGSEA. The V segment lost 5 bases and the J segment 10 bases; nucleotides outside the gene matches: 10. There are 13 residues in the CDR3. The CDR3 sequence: CSVRGQALYEQFF. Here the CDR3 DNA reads TGCAGCGTTAGGGGACAGGCTTTGTACGAGCAGTTCTTC.

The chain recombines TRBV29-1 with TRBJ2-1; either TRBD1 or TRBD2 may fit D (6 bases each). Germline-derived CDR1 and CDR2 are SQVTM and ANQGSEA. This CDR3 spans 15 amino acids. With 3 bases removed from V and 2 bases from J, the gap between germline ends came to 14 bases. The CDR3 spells CSVDFRGPPYNEQFF. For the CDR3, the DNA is TGCAGCGTTGATTTCCGGGGGCCGCCCTACAATGAGCAGTTCTTC.

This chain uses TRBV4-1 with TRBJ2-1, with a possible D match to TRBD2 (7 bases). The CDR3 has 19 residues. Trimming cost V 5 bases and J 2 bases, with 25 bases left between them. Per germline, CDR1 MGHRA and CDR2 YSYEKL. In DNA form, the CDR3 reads TGCGCCAGCAGCTATGGGGGGGGGGCGGCGGGTACCGCCTACAATGAGCAGTTCTTC. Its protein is CASSYGGGAAGTAYNEQFF.

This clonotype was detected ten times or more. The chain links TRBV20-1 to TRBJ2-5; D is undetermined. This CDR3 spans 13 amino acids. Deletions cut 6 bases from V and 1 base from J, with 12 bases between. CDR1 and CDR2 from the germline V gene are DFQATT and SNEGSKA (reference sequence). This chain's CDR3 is CSALQVPQETQYF. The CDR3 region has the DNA TGCAGTGCCCTCCAGGTGCCCCAAGAGACCCAGTACTTC.

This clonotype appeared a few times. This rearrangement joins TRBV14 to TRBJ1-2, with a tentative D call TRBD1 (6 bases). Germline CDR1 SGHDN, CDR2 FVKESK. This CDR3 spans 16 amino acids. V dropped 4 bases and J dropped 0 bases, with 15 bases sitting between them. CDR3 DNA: TGTGCCAGCAGCCCCGCATACAGGGTTACTAACTATGGCTACACCTTC. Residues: CASSPAYRVTNYGYTF.

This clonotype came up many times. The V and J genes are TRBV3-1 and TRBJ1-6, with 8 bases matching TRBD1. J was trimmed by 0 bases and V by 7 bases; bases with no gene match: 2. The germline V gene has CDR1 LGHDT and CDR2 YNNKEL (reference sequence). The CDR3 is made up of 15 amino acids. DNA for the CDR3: TGTGCCAGCACCACAGGGGGCTCCTATAATTCACCCCTCCACTTT. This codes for CASTTGGSYNSPLHF.

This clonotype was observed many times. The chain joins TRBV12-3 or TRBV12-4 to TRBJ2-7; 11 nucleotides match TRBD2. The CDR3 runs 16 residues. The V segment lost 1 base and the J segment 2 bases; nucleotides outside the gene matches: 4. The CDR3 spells CASSLGIAGGTYEQYF. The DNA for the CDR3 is TGTGCCAGCAGTTTAGGGATAGCGGGGGGGACCTACGAGCAGTACTTC.

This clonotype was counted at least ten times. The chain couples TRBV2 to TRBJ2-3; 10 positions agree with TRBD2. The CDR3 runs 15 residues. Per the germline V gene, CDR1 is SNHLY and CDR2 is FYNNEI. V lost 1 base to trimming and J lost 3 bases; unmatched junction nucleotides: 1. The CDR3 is CASSEGGLATDTQYF. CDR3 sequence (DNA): TGTGCCAGCAGTGAAGGGGGACTAGCGACAGATACGCAGTATTTT.

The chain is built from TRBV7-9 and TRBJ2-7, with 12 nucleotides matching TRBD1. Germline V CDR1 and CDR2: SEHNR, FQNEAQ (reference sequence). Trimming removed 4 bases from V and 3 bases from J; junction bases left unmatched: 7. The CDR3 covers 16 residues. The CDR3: CASSSGTGGDLYEQYF. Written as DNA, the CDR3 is TGTGCCAGCAGCTCTGGGACAGGGGGCGACCTCTACGAGCAGTACTTC.

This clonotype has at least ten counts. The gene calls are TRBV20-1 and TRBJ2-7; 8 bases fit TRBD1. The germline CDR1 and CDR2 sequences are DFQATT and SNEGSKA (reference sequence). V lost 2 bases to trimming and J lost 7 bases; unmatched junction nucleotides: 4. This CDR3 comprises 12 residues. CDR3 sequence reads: CSARPDREEQYF. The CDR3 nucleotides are TGCAGTGCTAGACCGGACAGGGAGGAGCAGTACTTC.

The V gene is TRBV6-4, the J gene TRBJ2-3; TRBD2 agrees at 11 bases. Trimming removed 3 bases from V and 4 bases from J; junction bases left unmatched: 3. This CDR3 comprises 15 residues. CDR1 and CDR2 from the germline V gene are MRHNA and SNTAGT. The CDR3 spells CASSEASGRSDTQYF. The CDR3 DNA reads TGTGCCAGCAGTGAGGCTAGCGGGAGGTCAGATACGCAGTATTTT.

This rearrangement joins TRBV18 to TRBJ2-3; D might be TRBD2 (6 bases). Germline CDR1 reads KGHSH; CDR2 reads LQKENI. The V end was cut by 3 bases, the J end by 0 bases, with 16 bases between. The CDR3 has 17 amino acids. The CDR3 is CASSPLEGGTSTDTQYF. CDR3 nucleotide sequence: TGTGCCAGCTCACCCCTTGAGGGTGGGACTAGCACAGATACGCAGTATTTT.

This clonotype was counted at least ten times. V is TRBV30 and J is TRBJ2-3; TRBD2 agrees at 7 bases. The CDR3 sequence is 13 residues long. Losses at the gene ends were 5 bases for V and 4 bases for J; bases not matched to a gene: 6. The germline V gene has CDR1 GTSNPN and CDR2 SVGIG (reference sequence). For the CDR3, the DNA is TGTGCCTGGGGTAGCGGGTCGGCAGATACGCAGTATTTT. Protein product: CAWGSGSADTQYF.

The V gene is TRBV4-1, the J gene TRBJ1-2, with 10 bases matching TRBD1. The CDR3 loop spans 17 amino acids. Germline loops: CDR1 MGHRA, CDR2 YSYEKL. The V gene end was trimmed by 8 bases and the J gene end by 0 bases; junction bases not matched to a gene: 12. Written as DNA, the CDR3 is TGCGCCAGCGCGCAGACAGGGGGCGGCTCTTCTAACTATGGCTACACCTTC. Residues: CASAQTGGGSSNYGYTF.

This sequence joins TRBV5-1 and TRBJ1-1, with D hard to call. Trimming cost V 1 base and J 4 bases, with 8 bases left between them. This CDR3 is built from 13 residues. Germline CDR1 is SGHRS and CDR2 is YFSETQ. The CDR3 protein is CASSLSTGTEAFF. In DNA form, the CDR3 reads TGCGCCAGCAGCTTGTCTACGGGCACTGAAGCTTTCTTT.

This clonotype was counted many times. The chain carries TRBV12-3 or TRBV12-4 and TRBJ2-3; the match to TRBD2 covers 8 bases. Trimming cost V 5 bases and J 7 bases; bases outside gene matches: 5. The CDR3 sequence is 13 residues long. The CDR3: CASSPGGANTQYF. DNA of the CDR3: TGTGCCAGCAGTCCCGGGGGGGCAAATACGCAGTATTTT.

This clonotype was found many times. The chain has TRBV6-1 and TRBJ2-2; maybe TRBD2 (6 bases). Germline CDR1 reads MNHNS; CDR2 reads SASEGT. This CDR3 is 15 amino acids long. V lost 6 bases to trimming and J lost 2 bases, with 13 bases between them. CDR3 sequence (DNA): TGTGCCAGCAGGAACGGGGGTGCAAACACCGGGGAGCTGTTTTTT. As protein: CASRNGGANTGELFF.

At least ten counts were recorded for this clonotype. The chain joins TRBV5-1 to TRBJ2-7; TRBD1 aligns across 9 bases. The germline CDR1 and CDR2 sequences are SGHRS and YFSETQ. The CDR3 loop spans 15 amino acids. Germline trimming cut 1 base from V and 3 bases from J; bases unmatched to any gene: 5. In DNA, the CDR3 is TGCGCCAGCAGCTTGTACCGGGACAGGGTCTACGAGCAGTACTTC. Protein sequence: CASSLYRDRVYEQYF.

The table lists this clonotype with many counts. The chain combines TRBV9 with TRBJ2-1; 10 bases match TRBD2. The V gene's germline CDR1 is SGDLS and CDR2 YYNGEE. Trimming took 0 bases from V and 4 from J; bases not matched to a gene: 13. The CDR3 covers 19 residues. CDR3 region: CASSVGRLLAGVGYNEQFF. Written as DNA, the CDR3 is TGTGCCAGCAGCGTAGGGAGACTCCTAGCGGGAGTGGGATACAATGAGCAGTTCTTC. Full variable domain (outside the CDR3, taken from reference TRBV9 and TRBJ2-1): DSGVTQTPKHLITATGQRVTLRCSPRSGDLSVYWYQQSLDQGLQFLIQYYNGEERAKGNILERFSAQQFPDLHSELNLSSLELGDSALYFCASSVGRLLAGVGYNEQFFGPGTRLTVL.

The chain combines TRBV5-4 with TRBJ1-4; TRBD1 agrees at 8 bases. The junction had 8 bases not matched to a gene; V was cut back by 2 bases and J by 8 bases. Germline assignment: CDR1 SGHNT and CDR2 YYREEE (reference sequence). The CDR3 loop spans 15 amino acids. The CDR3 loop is CASSFLGQGREKLFF. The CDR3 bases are TGTGCCAGCAGCTTCCTTGGACAGGGAAGAGAAAAACTGTTTTTT.

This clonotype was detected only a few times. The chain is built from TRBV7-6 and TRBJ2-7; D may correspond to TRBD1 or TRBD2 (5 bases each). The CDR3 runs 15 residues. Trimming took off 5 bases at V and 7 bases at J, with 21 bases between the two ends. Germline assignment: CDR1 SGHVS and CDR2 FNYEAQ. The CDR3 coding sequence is TGTGCCAGCAGCCCCCGGGACGCCCCTATGAGGGAGCAGTACTTC. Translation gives CASSPRDAPMREQYF.

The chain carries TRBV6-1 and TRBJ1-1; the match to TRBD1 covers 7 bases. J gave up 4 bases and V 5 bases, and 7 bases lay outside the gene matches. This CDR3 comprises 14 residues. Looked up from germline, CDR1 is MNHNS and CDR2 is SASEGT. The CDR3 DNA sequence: TGTGCCAGCAGTCCCTGGCAGGGGGGCACTGAAGCTTTCTTT. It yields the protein CASSPWQGGTEAFF.

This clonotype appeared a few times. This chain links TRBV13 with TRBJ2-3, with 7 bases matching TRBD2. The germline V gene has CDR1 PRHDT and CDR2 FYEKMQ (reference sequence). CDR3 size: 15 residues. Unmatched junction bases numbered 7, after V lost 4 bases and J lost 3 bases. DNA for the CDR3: TGTGCCAGCAGCTATCGGGAGGCAGGGACAGATACGCAGTATTTT. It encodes CASSYREAGTDTQYF.

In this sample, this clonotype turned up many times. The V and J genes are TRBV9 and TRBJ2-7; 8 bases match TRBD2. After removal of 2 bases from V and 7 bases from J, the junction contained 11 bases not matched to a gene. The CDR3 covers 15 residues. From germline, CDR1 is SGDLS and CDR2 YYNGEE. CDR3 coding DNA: TGTGCCAGCAGCGTCGATATAGCGGGGATCTCAGAGCAGTACTTC. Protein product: CASSVDIAGISEQYF.

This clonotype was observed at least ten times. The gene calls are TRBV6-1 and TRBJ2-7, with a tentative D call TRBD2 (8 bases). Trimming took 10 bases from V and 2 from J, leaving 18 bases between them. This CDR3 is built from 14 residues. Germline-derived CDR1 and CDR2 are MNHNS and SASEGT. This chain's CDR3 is CATQGERGTYEQYF. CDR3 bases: TGTGCCACCCAGGGGGAGCGGGGGACCTACGAGCAGTACTTC.

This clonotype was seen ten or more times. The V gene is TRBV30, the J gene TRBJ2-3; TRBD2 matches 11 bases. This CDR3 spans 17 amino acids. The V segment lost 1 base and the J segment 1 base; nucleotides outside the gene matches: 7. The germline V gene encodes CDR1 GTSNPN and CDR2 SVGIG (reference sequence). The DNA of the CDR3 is TGTGCCTGGAGTGCCGCGACTAGCGGGATAGGCACAGATACGCAGTATTTT. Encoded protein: CAWSAATSGIGTDTQYF.